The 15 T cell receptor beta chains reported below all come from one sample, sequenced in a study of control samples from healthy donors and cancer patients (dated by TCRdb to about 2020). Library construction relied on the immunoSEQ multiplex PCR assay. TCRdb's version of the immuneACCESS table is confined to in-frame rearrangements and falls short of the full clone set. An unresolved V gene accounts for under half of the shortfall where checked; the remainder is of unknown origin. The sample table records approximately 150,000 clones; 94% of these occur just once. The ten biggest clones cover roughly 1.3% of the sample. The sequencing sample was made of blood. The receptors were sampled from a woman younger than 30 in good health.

For the CDR3, the DNA is TGTGCCAGCAGTTACAGGTTTCCCCGTGGAAACACCATATATTTT. Its translation is CASSYRFPRGNTIYF. The genes are TRBV6-5 and TRBJ1-3; D is uncertain. Germline CDR1 MNHEY, CDR2 SVGAGI. Trimming stripped 2 bases from V and 3 bases from J, with 11 bases between. The CDR3 loop spans 15 amino acids.

The CDR3 region has the DNA TGTGCCAGCAGCAGGACTAACACGGGCCAAGAGACCCAGTACTTC. Encoded protein: CASSRTNTGQETQYF. V is TRBV11-3 and J is TRBJ2-5; possibly TRBD2 for D (6 bases). The germline gives CDR1 SGHNT, CDR2 YENEEA. The CDR3 is 15 amino acids. The V end was cut by 5 bases, the J end by 1 base, with 14 bases between.

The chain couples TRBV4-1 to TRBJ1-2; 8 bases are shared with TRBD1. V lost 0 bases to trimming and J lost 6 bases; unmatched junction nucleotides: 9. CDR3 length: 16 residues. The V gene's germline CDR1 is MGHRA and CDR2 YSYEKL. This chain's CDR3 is CASSQDLAGGRNGYTF. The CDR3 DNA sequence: TGCGCCAGCAGCCAAGATCTGGCAGGGGGCAGAAATGGCTACACCTTC.

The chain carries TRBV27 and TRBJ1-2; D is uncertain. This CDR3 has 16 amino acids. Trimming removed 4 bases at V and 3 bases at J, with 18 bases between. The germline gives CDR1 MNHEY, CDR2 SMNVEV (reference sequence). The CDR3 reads CASSSWTEVKDYGYTF. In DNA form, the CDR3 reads TGTGCCAGCAGTTCCTGGACCGAAGTAAAGGACTATGGCTACACCTTC.

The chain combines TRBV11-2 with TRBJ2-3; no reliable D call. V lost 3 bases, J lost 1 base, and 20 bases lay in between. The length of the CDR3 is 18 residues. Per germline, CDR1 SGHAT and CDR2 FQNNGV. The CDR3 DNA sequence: TGTGCCAGCAGCTTTGGGCAGGCATCCCAGGTGGGCACAGATACGCAGTATTTT. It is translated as CASSFGQASQVGTDTQYF.

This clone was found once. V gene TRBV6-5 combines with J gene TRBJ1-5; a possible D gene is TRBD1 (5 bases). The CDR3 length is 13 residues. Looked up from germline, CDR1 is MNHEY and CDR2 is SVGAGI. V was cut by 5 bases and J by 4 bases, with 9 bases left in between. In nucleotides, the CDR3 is TGTGCCAGCAGTCCCCACAGGAATCAGCCCCAGCATTTT. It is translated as CASSPHRNQPQHF.

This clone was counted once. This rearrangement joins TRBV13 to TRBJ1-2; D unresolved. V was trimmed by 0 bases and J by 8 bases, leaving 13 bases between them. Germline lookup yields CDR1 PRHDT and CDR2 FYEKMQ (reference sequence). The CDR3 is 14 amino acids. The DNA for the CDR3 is TGTGCCAGCAGCTTAGGCCAACTTTCGGGAGGCTACACCTTC. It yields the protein CASSLGQLSGGYTF.

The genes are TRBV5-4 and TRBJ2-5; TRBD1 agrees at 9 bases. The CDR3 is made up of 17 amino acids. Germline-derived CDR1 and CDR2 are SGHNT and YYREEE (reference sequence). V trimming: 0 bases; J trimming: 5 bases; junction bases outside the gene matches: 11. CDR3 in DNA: TGTGCCAGCAGCTTGGGAAGAGGGACAGGGTCGAAGGAGACCCAGTACTTC. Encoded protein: CASSLGRGTGSKETQYF.

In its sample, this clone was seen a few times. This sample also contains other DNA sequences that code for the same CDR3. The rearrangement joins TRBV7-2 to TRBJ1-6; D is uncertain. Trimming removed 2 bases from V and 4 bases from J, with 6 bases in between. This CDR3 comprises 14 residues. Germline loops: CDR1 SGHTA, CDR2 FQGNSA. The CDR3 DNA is TGTGCCAGCAGCTTAACCCCTTATAATTCACCCCTCCACTTT. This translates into CASSLTPYNSPLHF.

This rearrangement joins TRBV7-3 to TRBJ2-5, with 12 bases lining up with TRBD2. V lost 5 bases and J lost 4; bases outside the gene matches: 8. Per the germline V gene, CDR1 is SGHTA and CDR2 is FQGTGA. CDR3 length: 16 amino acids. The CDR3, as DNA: TGTGCCAGCAGCAAAGGACTAGCGGGACCTACAGAGACCCAGTACTTC. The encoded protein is CASSKGLAGPTETQYF. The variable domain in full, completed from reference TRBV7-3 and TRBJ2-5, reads GAGVSQTPSNKVTEKGKYVELRCDPISGHTALYWYRQSLGQGPEFLIYFQGTGAADDSGLPNDRFFAVRPEGSVSTLKIQRTERGDSAVYLCASSKGLAGPTETQYFGPGTRLLVL.

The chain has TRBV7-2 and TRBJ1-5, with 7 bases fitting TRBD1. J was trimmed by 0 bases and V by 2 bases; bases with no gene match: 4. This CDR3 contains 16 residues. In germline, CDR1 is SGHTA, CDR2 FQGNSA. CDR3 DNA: TGTGCCAGCAGCTTAAGACAGGGCTTTAGCAATCAGCCCCAGCATTTT. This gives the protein CASSLRQGFSNQPQHF.

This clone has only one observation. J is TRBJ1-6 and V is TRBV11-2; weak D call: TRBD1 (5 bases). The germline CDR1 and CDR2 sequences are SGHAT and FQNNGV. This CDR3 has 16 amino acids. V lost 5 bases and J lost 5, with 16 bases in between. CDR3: CASSPGFGRDNSPLHF. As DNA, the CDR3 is TGTGCCAGCAGCCCGGGGTTTGGCAGGGATAATTCACCCCTCCACTTT. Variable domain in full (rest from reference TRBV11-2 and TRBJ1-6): EAGVAQSPRYKIIEKRQSVAFWCNPISGHATLYWYQQILGQGPKLLIQFQNNGVVDDSQLPKDRFSAERLKGVDSTLKIQPAKLEDSAVYLCASSPGFGRDNSPLHFGNGTRLTVT.

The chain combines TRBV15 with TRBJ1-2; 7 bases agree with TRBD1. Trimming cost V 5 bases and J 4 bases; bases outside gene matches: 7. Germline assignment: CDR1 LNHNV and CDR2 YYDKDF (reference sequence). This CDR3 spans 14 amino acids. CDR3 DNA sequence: TGTGCCACCAGCTCGGACAGGACACTCTATGGCTACACCTTC. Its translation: CATSSDRTLYGYTF.

The CDR3 spells CAIRAQQGTEAFF. The DNA of the CDR3 is TGTGCCATCAGAGCCCAACAGGGGACCGAAGCTTTCTTT. The V gene is TRBV10-3, the J gene TRBJ1-1; TRBD1 agrees at 7 bases. Germline trimming cut 6 bases from V and 8 bases from J; bases unmatched to any gene: 9. Germline V gene sequence: CDR1 ENHRY, CDR2 SYGVKD. The CDR3 is 13 amino acids.

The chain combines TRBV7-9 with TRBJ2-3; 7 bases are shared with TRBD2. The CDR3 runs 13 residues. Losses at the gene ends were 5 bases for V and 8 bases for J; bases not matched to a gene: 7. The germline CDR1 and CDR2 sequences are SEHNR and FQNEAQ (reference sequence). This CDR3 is CASSLGGVGTQYF. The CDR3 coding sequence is TGTGCCAGCAGCCTGGGGGGGGTAGGTACGCAGTATTTT.